The next 3 T cell receptor beta chains were all read from a single sample in a study of CD8+ T cells in alopecia areata. TCR sequencing used cDNA made by reverse transcription of extracted RNA. TCRdb's table, derived via immunoSEQ multiplex PCR, lists solely in-frame clones and lacks some. Of some 170,000 clones in the sample, about 66% were seen once. Sequenced here: CD8+ T cells sorted from blood, sampled at week 0. The receptors were gathered from a human donor with alopecia areata.

This clone appeared a single time. The chain couples TRBV25-1 to TRBJ2-5; D perhaps matches TRBD2 (5 bases). V lost 7 bases, J lost 5 bases, and 11 bases lay in between. The CDR3 is made up of 12 amino acids. Looked up from germline, CDR1 is MGHDK and CDR2 is SYGVNS. The CDR3 region is CASMDSRETQYF. CDR3 DNA: TGTGCCAGCATGGACTCCCGCGAGACCCAGTACTTC. The whole variable domain, remainder taken from reference TRBV25-1 and TRBJ2-5, is EADIYQTPRYLVIGTGKKITLECSQTMGHDKMYWYQQDPGMELHLIHYSYGVNSTEKGDLSSESTVSRIRTEHFPLTLESARPSHTSQYLCASMDSRETQYFGPGTRLLVL.

The rearrangement uses TRBV6-1 and TRBJ1-5, with D unclear. This CDR3 is built from 17 residues. Germline CDR1 MNHNS, CDR2 SASEGT. Trimming pared 0 bases from V and 9 bases from J, leaving 21 bases between. The chain's CDR3 is CASSEARYLPRHSPQHF. Here the CDR3 DNA reads TGTGCCAGCAGTGAAGCACGGTATCTTCCCCGTCATTCGCCCCAGCATTTT.

This chain joins TRBV30 and TRBJ1-4; the D gene is possibly TRBD1 (5 bases). The CDR3 runs 15 residues. The germline CDR1 and CDR2 sequences are GTSNPN and SVGIG (reference sequence). Deletions cut 1 base from V and 4 bases from J, with 13 bases between. The CDR3 loop reads CAWSGQQYRNEKLFF. CDR3 DNA: TGTGCCTGGAGTGGACAGCAATACCGTAATGAAAAACTGTTTTTT. The full variable domain, rest sourced from reference TRBV30 and TRBJ1-4, is SQTIHQWPATLVQPVGSPLSLECTVEGTSNPNLYWYRQAAGRGLQLLFYSVGIGQISSEVPQNLSASRPQDRQFILSSKKLLLSDSGFYLCAWSGQQYRNEKLFFGSGTQLSVL.